The next 3 T cell receptor beta chains were all read from a single sample in a study of cytotoxic CD8 clonotypes in ibrutinib-treated CLL. Clones were read by immunoSEQ multiplex PCR, and TCRdb kept only the in-frame ones, dropping some. The sample holds around 250,000 clones, 70% seen once. The specimen was PBMCs, collected after 24 months of ibrutinib treatment. All receptors derive from a human donor with chronic lymphocytic leukemia.

This clone turned up a few times. The chain uses TRBV27 and TRBJ2-1; D may be TRBD2 (5 bases). The V gene's germline CDR1 is MNHEY and CDR2 SMNVEV (reference sequence). Trimming removed 6 bases at V and 7 bases at J, with 10 bases between. The CDR3 runs to 12 residues. CDR3 amino acids: CASRSGMNEQFF. In DNA, the CDR3 is TGTGCCAGCAGGTCCGGGATGAATGAGCAGTTCTTC.

This clone has just one count. The chain employs TRBV4-1 and TRBJ2-3; 10 nucleotides line up with TRBD2. Germline lookup yields CDR1 MGHRA and CDR2 YSYEKL. This CDR3 spans 17 amino acids. The V segment lost 4 bases and the J segment 6 bases; nucleotides outside the gene matches: 13. CDR3 sequence (DNA): TGCGCCAGCAGCCTTCCGTCTCTAGCGGGAGTTTACGATACGCAGTATTTT. This sequence encodes CASSLPSLAGVYDTQYF.

The chain carries TRBV19 and TRBJ2-7, with TRBD1 identical over 10 bases. Germline lookup yields CDR1 LNHDA and CDR2 SQIVND (reference sequence). The CDR3 is 15 residues long. The ends lost 6 bases at V and 2 bases at J; junction bases unmatched: 7. The CDR3 DNA is TGTGCCAGTAGCCCCGGGACAGGGGCTCCCTACGAGCAGTACTTC. Translation gives CASSPGTGAPYEQYF.